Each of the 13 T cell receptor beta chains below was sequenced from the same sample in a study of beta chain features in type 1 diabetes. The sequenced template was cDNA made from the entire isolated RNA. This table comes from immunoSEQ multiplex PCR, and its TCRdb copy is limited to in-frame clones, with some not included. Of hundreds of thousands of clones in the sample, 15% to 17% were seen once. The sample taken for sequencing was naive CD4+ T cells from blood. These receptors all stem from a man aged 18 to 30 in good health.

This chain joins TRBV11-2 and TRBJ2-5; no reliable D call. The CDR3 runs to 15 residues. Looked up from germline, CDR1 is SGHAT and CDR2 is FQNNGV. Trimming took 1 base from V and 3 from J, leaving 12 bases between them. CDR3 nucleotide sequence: TGTGCCAGCAGCTTAGGTTTCAGCTCAGAAGAGACCCAGTACTTC. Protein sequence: CASSLGFSSEETQYF.

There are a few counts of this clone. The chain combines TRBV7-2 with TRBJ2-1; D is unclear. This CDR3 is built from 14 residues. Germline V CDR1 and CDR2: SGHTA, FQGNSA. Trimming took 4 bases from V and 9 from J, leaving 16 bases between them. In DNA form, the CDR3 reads TGTGCCAGCAGCTCCCCCGGCCGGGCTGGTGAGCAGTTCTTC. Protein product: CASSSPGRAGEQFF.

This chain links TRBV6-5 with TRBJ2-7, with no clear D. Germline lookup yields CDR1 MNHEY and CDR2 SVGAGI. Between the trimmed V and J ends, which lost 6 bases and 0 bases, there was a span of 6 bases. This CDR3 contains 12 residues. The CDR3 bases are TGTGCCAGCAGGCACCCCTCCTACGAGCAGTACTTC. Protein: CASRHPSYEQYF.

The CDR3, as DNA: TGCGCCAGCAGCTTTAGCGGGAGTAAAGATACGCAGTATTTT. Encoded protein: CASSFSGSKDTQYF. J is TRBJ2-3 and V is TRBV5-1; 9 bases line up with TRBD2. V lost 2 bases, J lost 5 bases, and 3 bases stayed unmatched. Germline V gene sequence: CDR1 SGHRS, CDR2 YFSETQ. CDR3 length: 14 residues.

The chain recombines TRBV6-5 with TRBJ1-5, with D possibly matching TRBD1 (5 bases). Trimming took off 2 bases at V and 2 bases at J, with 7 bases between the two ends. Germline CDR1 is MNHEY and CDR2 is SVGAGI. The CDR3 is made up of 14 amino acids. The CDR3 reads CASSYRGGNQPQHF. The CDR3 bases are TGTGCCAGCAGTTACAGGGGTGGCAATCAGCCCCAGCATTTT.

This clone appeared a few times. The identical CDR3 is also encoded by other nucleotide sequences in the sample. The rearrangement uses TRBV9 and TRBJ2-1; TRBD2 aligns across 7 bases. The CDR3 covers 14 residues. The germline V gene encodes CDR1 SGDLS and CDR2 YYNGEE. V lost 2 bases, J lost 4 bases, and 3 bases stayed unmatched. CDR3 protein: CASSVGTTYNEQFF. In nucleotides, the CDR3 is TGTGCCAGCAGCGTCGGGACTACTTACAATGAGCAGTTCTTC.

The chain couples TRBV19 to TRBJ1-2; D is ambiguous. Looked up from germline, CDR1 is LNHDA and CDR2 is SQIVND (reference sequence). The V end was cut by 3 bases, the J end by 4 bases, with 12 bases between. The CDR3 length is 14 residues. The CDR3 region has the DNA TGTGCCAGTAGTATTTTCCCCCAGTCCTATGGCTACACCTTC. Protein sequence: CASSIFPQSYGYTF.

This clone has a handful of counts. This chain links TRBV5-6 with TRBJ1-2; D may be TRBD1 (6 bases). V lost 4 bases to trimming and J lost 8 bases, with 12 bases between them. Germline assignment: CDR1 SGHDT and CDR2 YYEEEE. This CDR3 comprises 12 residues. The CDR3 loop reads CASSPRDIGYTF. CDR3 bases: TGTGCCAGCAGCCCCAGGGACATAGGCTACACCTTC.

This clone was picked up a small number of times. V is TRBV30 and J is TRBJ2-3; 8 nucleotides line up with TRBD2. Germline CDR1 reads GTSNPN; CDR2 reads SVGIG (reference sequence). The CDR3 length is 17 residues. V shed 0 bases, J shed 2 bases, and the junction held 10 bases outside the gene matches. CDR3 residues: CAWSVRGLAQFTDTQYF. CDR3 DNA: TGTGCCTGGAGTGTAAGAGGACTAGCCCAATTCACAGATACGCAGTATTTT.

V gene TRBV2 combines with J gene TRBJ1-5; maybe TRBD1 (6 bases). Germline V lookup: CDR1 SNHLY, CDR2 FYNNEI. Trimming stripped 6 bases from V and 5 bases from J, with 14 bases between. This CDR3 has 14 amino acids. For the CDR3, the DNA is TGTGCCAGCAGGGGCGACAGGTCCTATCAGCCCCAGCATTTT. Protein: CASRGDRSYQPQHF.

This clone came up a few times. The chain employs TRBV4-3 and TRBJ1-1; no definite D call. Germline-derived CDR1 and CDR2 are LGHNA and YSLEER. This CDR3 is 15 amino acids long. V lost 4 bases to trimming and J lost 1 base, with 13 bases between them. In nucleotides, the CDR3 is TGCGCCAGCAGCCGCATCCCGACCTCGAACACTGAAGCTTTCTTT. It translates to CASSRIPTSNTEAFF.

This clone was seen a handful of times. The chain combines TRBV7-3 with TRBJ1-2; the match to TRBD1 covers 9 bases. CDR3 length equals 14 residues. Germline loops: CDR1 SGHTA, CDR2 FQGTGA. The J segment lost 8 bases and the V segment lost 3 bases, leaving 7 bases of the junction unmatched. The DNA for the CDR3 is TGTGCCAGCAGCTTGGGGACAGGGATGTCCGGCTACACCTTC. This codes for CASSLGTGMSGYTF.

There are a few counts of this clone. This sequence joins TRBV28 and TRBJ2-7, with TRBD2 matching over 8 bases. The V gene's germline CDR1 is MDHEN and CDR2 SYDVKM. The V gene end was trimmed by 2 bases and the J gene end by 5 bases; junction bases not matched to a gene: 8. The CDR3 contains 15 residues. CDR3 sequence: CASSLGTSGVNEQYF. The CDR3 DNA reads TGTGCCAGCAGTTTAGGTACTAGCGGTGTCAACGAGCAGTACTTC.